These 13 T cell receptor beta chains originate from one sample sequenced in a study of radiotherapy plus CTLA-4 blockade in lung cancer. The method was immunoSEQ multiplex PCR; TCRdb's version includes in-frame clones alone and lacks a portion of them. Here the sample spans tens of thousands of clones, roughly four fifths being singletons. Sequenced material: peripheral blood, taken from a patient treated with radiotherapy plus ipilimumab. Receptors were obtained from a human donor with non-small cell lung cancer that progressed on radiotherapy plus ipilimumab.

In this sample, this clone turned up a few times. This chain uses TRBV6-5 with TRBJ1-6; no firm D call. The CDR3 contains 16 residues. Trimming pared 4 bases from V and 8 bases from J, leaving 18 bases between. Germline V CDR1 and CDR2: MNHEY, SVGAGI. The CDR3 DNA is TGTGCCAGCAGTTTGTTGCAGGAGGAAGGGTATTCACCCCTCCACTTT. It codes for CASSLLQEEGYSPLHF.

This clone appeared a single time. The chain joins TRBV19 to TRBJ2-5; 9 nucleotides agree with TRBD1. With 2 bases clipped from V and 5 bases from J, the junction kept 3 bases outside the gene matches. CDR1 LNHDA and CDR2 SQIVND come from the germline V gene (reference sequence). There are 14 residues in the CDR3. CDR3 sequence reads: CASSITGGSETQYF. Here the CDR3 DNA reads TGTGCCAGTAGTATAACAGGGGGCAGCGAGACCCAGTACTTC.

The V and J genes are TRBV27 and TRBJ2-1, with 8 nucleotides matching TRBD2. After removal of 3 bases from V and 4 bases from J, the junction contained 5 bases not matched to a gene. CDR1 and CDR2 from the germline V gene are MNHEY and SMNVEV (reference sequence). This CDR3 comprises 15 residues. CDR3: CASSFGASGYNEQFF. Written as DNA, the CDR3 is TGTGCCAGCAGTTTCGGGGCTAGCGGGTACAATGAGCAGTTCTTC.

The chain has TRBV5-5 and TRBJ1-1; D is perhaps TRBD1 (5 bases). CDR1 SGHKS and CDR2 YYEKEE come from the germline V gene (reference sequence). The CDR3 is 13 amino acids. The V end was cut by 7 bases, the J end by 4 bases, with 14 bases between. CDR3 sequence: CASRLGQGTEAFF. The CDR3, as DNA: TGTGCCAGCCGTCTAGGGCAGGGCACTGAAGCTTTCTTT. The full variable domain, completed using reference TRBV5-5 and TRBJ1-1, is DAGVTQSPTHLIKTRGQQVTLRCSPISGHKSVSWYQQVLGQGPQFIFQYYEKEERGRGNFPDRFSARQFPNYSSELNVNALLLGDSALYLCASRLGQGTEAFFGQGTRLTVV.

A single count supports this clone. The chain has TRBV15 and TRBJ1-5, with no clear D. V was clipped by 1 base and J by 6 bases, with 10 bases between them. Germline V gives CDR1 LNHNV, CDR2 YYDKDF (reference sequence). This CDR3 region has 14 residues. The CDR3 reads CATSRVQGSQPQHF. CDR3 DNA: TGTGCCACCAGCAGAGTTCAAGGGAGTCAGCCCCAGCATTTT. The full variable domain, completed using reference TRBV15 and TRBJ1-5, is DAMVIQNPRYQVTQFGKPVTLSCSQTLNHNVMYWYQQKSSQAPKLLFHYYDKDFNNEADTPDNFQSRRPNTSFCFLDIRSPGLGDTAMYLCATSRVQGSQPQHFGDGTRLSIL.

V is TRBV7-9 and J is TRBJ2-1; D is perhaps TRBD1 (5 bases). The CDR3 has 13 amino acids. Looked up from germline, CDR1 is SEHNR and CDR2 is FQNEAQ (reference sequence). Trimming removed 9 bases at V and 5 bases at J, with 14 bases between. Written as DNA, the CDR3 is TGTGCCAGTTATGTAGGGGCCCACAATGAGCAGTTCTTC. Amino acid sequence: CASYVGAHNEQFF.

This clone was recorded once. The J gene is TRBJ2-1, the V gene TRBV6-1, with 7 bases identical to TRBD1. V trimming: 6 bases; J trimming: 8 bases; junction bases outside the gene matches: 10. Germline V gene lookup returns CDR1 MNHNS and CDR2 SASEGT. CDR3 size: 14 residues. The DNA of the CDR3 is TGTGCCAGCAGCCTACCGACAGGGACCCATGAGCAGTTCTTC. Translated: CASSLPTGTHEQFF.

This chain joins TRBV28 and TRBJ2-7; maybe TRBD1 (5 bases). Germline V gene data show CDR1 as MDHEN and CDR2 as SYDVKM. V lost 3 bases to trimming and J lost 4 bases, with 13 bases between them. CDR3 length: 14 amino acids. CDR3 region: CASSLLDIAYEQYF. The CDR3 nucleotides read TGTGCCAGCAGTTTGCTGGACATAGCTTACGAGCAGTACTTC.

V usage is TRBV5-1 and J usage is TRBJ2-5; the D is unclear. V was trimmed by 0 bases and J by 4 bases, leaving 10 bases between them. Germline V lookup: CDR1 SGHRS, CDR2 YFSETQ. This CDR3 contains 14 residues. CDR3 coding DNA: TGCGCCAGCAGCTTGGATGTCTCCAGAGAGACCCAGTACTTC. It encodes CASSLDVSRETQYF.

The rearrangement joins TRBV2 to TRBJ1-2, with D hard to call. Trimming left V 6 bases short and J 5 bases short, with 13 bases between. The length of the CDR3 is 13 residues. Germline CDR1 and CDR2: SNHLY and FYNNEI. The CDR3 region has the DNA TGTGCCAGCAGACCTGACACGGGATATGGCTACACCTTC. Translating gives CASRPDTGYGYTF.

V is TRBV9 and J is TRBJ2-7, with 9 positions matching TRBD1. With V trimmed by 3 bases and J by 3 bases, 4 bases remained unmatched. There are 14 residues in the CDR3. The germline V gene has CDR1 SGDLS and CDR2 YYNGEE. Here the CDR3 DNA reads TGTGCCAGCAGCGGAGAGGACAGGGGCTACGAGCAGTACTTC. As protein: CASSGEDRGYEQYF.

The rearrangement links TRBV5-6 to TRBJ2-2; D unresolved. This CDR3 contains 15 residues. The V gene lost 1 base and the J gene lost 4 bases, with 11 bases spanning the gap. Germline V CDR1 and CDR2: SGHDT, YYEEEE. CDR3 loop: CASSLWSRSTGELFF. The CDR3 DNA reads TGTGCCAGCAGCTTGTGGTCTAGAAGCACCGGGGAGCTGTTTTTT.

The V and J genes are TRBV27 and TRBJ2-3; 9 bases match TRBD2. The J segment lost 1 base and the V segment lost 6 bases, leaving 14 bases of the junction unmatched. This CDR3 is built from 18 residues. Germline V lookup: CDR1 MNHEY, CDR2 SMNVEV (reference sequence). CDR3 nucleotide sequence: TGTGCCAGCAGCCTGGCCGGAGCGGGGGGCCCGGGCACAGATACGCAGTATTTT. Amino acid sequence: CASSLAGAGGPGTDTQYF.